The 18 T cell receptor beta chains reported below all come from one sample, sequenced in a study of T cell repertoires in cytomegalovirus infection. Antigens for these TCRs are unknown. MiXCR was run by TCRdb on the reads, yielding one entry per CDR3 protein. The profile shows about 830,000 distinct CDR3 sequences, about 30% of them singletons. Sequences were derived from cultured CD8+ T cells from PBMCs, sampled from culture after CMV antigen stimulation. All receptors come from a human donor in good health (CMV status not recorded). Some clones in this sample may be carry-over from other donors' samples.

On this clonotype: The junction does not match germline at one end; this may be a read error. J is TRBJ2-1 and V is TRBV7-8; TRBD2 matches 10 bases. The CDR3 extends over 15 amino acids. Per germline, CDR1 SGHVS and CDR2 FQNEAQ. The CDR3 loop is CTSSFEAGGRNEQFF. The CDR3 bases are TGTACCAGCAGCTTCGAAGCGGGGGGGCGGAATGAGCAGTTCTTC.

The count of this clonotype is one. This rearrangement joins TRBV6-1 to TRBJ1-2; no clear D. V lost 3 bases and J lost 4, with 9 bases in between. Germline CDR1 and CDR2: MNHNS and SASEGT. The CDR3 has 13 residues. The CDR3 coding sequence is TGTGCCAGCAGTGATCAGCTTTTCTATGGCTACACCTTC. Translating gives CASSDQLFYGYTF.

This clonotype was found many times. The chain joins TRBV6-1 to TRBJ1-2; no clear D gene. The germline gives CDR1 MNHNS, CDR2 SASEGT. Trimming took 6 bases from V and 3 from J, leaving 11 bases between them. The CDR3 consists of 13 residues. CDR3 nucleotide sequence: TGTGCCAGCAGAGCCTTGGACGACTATGGCTACACCTTC. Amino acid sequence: CASRALDDYGYTF.

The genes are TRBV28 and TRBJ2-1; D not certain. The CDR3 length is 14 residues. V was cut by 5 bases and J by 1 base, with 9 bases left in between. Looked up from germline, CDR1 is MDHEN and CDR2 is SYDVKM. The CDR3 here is CASSVTDSYNEQFF. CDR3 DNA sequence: TGTGCCAGCAGTGTGACCGATTCCTACAATGAGCAGTTCTTC.

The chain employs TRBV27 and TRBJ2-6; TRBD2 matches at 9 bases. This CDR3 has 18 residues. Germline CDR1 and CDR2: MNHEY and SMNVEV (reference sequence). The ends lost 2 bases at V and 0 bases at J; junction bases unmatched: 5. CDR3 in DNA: TGTGCCAGCAGTTTAAATAGCGGGGGCCTCTCTGGGGCCAACGTCCTGACTTTC. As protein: CASSLNSGGLSGANVLTF.

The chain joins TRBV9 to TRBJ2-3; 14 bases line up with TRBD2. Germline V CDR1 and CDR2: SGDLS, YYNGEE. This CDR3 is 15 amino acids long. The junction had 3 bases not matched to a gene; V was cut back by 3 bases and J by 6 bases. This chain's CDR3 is CASSAGLAGVDTQYF. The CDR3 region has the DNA TGTGCCAGCAGCGCGGGACTAGCGGGGGTTGATACGCAGTATTTT.

DNA for the CDR3: TGTGCCAGCAGCTTAGATCCAGGGATCACAGATACGCAGTATTTT. This gives the protein CASSLDPGITDTQYF. The chain carries TRBV7-6 and TRBJ2-3; D may be TRBD1 (5 bases). CDR3 size: 15 residues. Between the trimmed V and J ends, which lost 1 base and 2 bases, there was a span of 10 bases. Germline assignment: CDR1 SGHVS and CDR2 FNYEAQ.

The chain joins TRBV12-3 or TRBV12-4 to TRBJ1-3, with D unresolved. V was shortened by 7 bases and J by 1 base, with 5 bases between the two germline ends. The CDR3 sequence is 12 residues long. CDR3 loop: CASIRSGNTIYF. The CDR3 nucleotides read TGTGCCAGCATAAGGTCTGGAAACACCATATATTTT.

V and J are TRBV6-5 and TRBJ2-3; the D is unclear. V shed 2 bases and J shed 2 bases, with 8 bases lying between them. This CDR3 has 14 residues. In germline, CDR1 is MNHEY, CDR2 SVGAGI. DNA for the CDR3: TGTGCCAGCAGTTACACCAGTAACACAGATACGCAGTATTTT. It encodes CASSYTSNTDTQYF.

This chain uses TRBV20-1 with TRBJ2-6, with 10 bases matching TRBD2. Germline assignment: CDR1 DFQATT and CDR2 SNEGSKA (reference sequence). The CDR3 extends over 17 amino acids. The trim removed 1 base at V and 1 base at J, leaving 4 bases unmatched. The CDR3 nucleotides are TGCAGTGCTAGAGGAGCTAGCGGGGGTTCTGGGGCCAACGTCCTGACTTTC. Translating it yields CSARGASGGSGANVLTF.

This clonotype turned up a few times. The CDR3 DNA reads as TGCAGCGCCGCAGGGGGCGCAGGCAATGAGCAGTTCTTC. Translation: CSAAGGAGNEQFF. V usage is TRBV29-1 and J usage is TRBJ2-1; 8 nucleotides line up with TRBD1. Germline values: CDR1 SQVTM, CDR2 ANQGSEA. CDR3 length: 13 residues. J lost 6 bases, V lost 7 bases, and 8 bases had no gene match.

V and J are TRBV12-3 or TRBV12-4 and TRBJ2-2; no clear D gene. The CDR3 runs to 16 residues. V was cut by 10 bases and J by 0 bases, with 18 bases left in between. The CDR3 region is CAILWPETPNTGELFF. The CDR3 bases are TGTGCCATCCTTTGGCCGGAGACACCGAACACCGGGGAGCTGTTTTTT.

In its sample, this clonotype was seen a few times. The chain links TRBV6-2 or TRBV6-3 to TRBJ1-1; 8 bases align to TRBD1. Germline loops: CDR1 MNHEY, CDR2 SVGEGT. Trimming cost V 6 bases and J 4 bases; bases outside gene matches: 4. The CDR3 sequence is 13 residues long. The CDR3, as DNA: TGTGCCAGCAGGCGGACAGGGCCCACTGAAGCTTTCTTT. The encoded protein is CASRRTGPTEAFF.

In DNA, the CDR3 is TGTGCCAGCATTTCCGGACCGATGAGCTCCTATAATTCACCCCTCCACTTT. Protein product: CASISGPMSSYNSPLHF. The chain recombines TRBV2 with TRBJ1-6; no clear D gene. CDR1 is SNHLY, CDR2 FYNNEI, per germline. The CDR3 totals 17 residues. With 7 bases removed from V and 0 bases from J, the gap between germline ends came to 16 bases.

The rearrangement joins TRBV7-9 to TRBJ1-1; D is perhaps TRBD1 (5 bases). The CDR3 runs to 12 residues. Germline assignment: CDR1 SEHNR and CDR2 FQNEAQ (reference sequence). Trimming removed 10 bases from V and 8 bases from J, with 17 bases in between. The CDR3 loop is CATSDTTLEAFF. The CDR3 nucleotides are TGTGCCACCTCGGACACAACCTTAGAAGCTTTCTTT.

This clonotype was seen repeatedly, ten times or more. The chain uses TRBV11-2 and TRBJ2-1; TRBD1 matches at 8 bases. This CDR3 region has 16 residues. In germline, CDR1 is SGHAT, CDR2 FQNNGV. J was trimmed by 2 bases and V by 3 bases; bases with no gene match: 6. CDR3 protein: CASSFRGTGAYNEQFF. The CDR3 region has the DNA TGTGCCAGCAGCTTTCGAGGGACAGGTGCCTACAATGAGCAGTTCTTC.

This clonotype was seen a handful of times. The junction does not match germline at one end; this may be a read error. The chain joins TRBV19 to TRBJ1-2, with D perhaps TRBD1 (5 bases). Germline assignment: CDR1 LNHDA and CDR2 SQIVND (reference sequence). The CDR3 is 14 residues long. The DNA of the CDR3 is TGTGCCAGTAGTTCCGCAGGGTATAACTATGGCTATACCTTC. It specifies CASSSAGYNYGYTF.

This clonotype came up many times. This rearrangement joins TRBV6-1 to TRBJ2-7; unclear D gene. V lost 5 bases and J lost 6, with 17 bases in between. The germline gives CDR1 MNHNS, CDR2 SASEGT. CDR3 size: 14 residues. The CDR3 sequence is CASSIDSQRPEQYV. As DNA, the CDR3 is TGTGCCAGCAGTATAGACTCCCAGCGACCCGAGCAGTACGTC.